The 17 T cell receptor beta chains listed next were all sequenced from one sample in a study of memory CD4+ T cells and cytomegalovirus serostatus. Sequencing was performed with immunoSEQ multiplex PCR; in TCRdb, only in-frame clones are kept and a portion is missing. The table shows fewer than 50,000 clones, with roughly 83% occurring only once. Single viable CD3+CD4+CD8-CD45RO+ cells were sorted as the memory CD4+ T cells. The sequenced sample was memory CD4+ T cells from blood. These receptors all come from an adult in good health and CMV-seronegative.

This sequence joins TRBV11-3 and TRBJ2-5; no clear D. The CDR3 consists of 13 residues. V dropped 1 base and J dropped 5 bases, with 8 bases sitting between them. Germline CDR1 is SGHNT and CDR2 is YENEEA. Here the CDR3 reads CASSLGERETQYF. DNA for the CDR3: TGTGCCAGCAGCTTAGGCGAGAGGGAGACCCAGTACTTC.

The CDR3 bases are TGTGCTAGTGGTTTTTCGACTAGCGGGTGGCAAGAGACCCAGTACTTC. It yields the protein CASGFSTSGWQETQYF. The chain employs TRBV12-5 and TRBJ2-5, with 10 bases matching TRBD2. Germline CDR1 is LGHNT and CDR2 is FRNRAP. The J segment lost 2 bases and the V segment lost 3 bases, leaving 6 bases of the junction unmatched. CDR3 length: 16 residues.

This clone has a handful of counts. The chain couples TRBV16 to TRBJ1-3; 8 nucleotides line up with TRBD1. Per germline, CDR1 KGHSY and CDR2 FQNENV. With V trimmed by 0 bases and J by 2 bases, 6 bases remained unmatched. The CDR3 runs 17 residues. In DNA form, the CDR3 reads TGTGCCAGCAGCCAATCGAGGACAGGGAGCACTGGAAACACCATATATTTT. As protein: CASSQSRTGSTGNTIYF.

The gene calls are TRBV6-6 and TRBJ1-3; 8 bases fit TRBD1. Germline V gene data show CDR1 as MNHNY and CDR2 as SVGAGI (reference sequence). The length of the CDR3 is 15 residues. V lost 6 bases to trimming and J lost 2 bases; unmatched junction nucleotides: 6. The CDR3 is CASRGQGIAGNTIYF. Written as DNA, the CDR3 is TGTGCCAGCAGAGGACAGGGAATTGCTGGAAACACCATATATTTT.

This clone was recorded once. The V gene is TRBV5-5, the J gene TRBJ2-5; 8 bases are a match to TRBD2. Losses at the gene ends were 4 bases for V and 4 bases for J; bases not matched to a gene: 9. Germline CDR1 is SGHKS and CDR2 is YYEKEE (reference sequence). CDR3 length equals 15 residues. The chain's CDR3 is CASSRSGTNRETQYF. In DNA form, the CDR3 reads TGTGCCAGCAGCCGTAGCGGGACTAATAGAGAGACCCAGTACTTC.

This clone has only a few counts. CDR3 in amino acids: CASSLVGVGNIQYF. In nucleotides, the CDR3 is TGTGCCAGCAGCTTGGTTGGGGTGGGAAACATTCAGTACTTC. J is TRBJ2-4 and V is TRBV5-4; D uncertain. This CDR3 contains 14 residues. Deletions cut 0 bases from V and 6 bases from J, with 10 bases between. Per the germline V gene, CDR1 is SGHNT and CDR2 is YYREEE (reference sequence).

The chain links TRBV7-2 to TRBJ1-1; no firm D call. In germline, CDR1 is SGHTA, CDR2 FQGNSA. Trimming removed 4 bases from V and 0 bases from J, with 21 bases in between. The CDR3 length is 18 residues. The CDR3 loop is CASSSKGRFPSLNTEAFF. In DNA form, the CDR3 reads TGTGCCAGCAGCTCAAAAGGAAGGTTCCCTTCCTTGAACACTGAAGCTTTCTTT. Looking up the rest from reference TRBV7-2 and TRBJ1-1 gives the full variable domain: GAGVSQSPSNKVTEKGKDVELRCDPISGHTALYWYRQSLGQGLEFLIYFQGNSAPDKSGLPSDRFSAERTGGSVSTLTIQRTQQEDSAVYLCASSSKGRFPSLNTEAFFGQGTRLTVV.

This clone was seen a handful of times. This rearrangement joins TRBV11-3 to TRBJ1-6, with D hard to call. V lost 5 bases, J lost 14 bases, and 16 bases lay in between. The CDR3 is made up of 13 amino acids. CDR1 and CDR2 (germline): SGHNT, YENEEA. The CDR3 sequence: CASSPSADSSLHF. CDR3 coding DNA: TGTGCCAGCAGCCCCTCGGCTGACTCTTCCCTCCACTTT.

This clone was counted only a few times. The J gene is TRBJ2-3, the V gene TRBV11-2; D not certain. The V end was cut by 5 bases, the J end by 5 bases, with 8 bases between. CDR1 and CDR2 from the germline V gene are SGHAT and FQNNGV. CDR3 length: 12 amino acids. The CDR3 DNA follows: TGTGCCAGCAGCCCCCGGTTAGATACGCAGTATTTT. It codes for CASSPRLDTQYF.

The chain uses TRBV6-4 and TRBJ2-2; D remains unclear. The CDR3 length is 14 residues. V was cut by 2 bases and J by 0 bases, with 4 bases left in between. CDR1 and CDR2 from the germline V gene are MRHNA and SNTAGT. CDR3 in amino acids: CASSDKANTGELFF. DNA of the CDR3: TGTGCCAGCAGTGACAAGGCGAACACCGGGGAGCTGTTTTTT.

The gene calls are TRBV7-8 and TRBJ2-1; D is possibly TRBD2 (6 bases). This CDR3 has 17 residues. Germline loops: CDR1 SGHVS, CDR2 FQNEAQ. V was trimmed by 1 base and J by 0 bases, leaving 13 bases between them. The chain's CDR3 is CASSLGEAFRSYNEQFF. The CDR3 DNA reads TGTGCCAGCAGCTTAGGGGAGGCCTTCCGCTCCTACAATGAGCAGTTCTTC.

This clone has only one observation. This chain links TRBV29-1 with TRBJ2-3, with a tentative D call TRBD2 (5 bases). Germline CDR1 and CDR2: SQVTM and ANQGSEA. This CDR3 has 12 amino acids. V dropped 8 bases and J dropped 4 bases, with 13 bases sitting between them. The CDR3 here is CSCAQRSDTQYF. In DNA form, the CDR3 reads TGCAGCTGCGCGCAGCGGTCAGATACGCAGTATTTT.

CDR3 residues: CASRSSPWSGNTEAFF. The CDR3 nucleotides read TGCGCCAGCAGGTCCTCCCCCTGGTCCGGGAACACTGAAGCTTTCTTT. V gene TRBV5-1 combines with J gene TRBJ1-1; D is undetermined. V lost 5 bases and J lost 1, with 18 bases in between. CDR3 length equals 16 residues. Germline V gene sequence: CDR1 SGHRS, CDR2 YFSETQ.

The rearrangement joins TRBV5-4 to TRBJ2-5, with 9 bases identical to TRBD2. The CDR3 runs to 16 residues. Germline V gene lookup returns CDR1 SGHNT and CDR2 YYREEE (reference sequence). Trimming took 3 bases from V and 1 from J; bases not matched to a gene: 7. The CDR3 sequence is CASSSPGGRAQETQYF. CDR3 coding DNA: TGTGCCAGCAGCTCCCCTGGCGGGAGGGCCCAAGAGACCCAGTACTTC.

The rearrangement uses TRBV5-5 and TRBJ2-3; no clear D gene. CDR1 is SGHKS, CDR2 YYEKEE, per germline (reference sequence). This CDR3 has 14 residues. Trimming cost V 1 base and J 2 bases, with 8 bases left between them. The CDR3 DNA sequence: TGTGCCAGCAGCTTGACAGCAACCACAGATACGCAGTATTTT. Amino acid sequence: CASSLTATTDTQYF.

V is TRBV6-6 and J is TRBJ1-2; D is unclear. From germline, CDR1 is MNHNY and CDR2 SVGAGI (reference sequence). The CDR3 totals 12 residues. Trimming removed 5 bases from V and 6 bases from J, with 10 bases in between. The CDR3 region has the DNA TGTGCCAGCAGTGACCCTATCAATGGCTACACCTTC. This encodes CASSDPINGYTF.

The gene calls are TRBV10-3 and TRBJ2-7; D might be TRBD1 (5 bases). Trimming stripped 8 bases from V and 2 bases from J, with 16 bases between. The CDR3 covers 14 residues. Germline-derived CDR1 and CDR2 are ENHRY and SYGVKD. The CDR3 DNA reads TGTGCCATCCGATCAGGGTTAGAAGCCTACGAGCAGTACTTC. Protein: CAIRSGLEAYEQYF.